One sample yielded the 3 T cell receptor beta chains listed below, sequenced in a study of blood T cell repertoires in COVID-19. Sequencing was performed with immunoSEQ multiplex PCR; in TCRdb, only in-frame clones are kept and a portion is missing. The sample holds about 160,000 clones, less than 85% seen once. The sample was peripheral blood. The receptor source for this set is a human donor with acute or convalescent COVID-19. The donor label of this sample is uncertain.

A single count supports this clone. V gene TRBV27 combines with J gene TRBJ2-7, with D possibly being TRBD1 (6 bases). Looked up from germline, CDR1 is MNHEY and CDR2 is SMNVEV (reference sequence). The CDR3 loop spans 14 amino acids. The V gene lost 5 bases and the J gene lost 5 bases, with 16 bases spanning the gap. DNA for the CDR3: TGTGCCAGCAGTCCAAACAGGGCTATCGACGAGCAGTACTTC. Protein sequence: CASSPNRAIDEQYF.

CDR3 residues: CASSLVTDTQYF. The CDR3 nucleotides are TGTGCCAGCAGCTTAGTAACAGATACGCAGTATTTT. The rearrangement links TRBV11-2 to TRBJ2-3; no firm D call. CDR3 length: 12 amino acids. Germline-derived CDR1 and CDR2 are SGHAT and FQNNGV. V was pared by 1 base and J by 3 bases, with 2 bases between.

The rearrangement links TRBV7-3 to TRBJ2-1; D is ambiguous. The CDR3 contains 13 residues. V lost 3 bases and J lost 5, with 8 bases in between. Germline V gene lookup returns CDR1 SGHTA and CDR2 FQGTGA. The CDR3 reads CASSFGQNNEQFF. CDR3 DNA sequence: TGTGCCAGCAGCTTTGGGCAGAACAATGAGCAGTTCTTC.